What follows is one T cell receptor beta chain and its context. Its antigen is still unknown. UMIs that included a 6-nucleotide sample barcode were added by template switching, which took place during cDNA synthesis. TCRdb re-called the 5' RACE reads and gives one entry per CDR3 protein, without DNA. This specimen shows about 300,000 distinct CDR3 sequences; the ten leading clones hold approximately 5.4%. Germline CDR1 is SGHTA and CDR2 is FQGNSA. This CDR3 region has 14 residues. The source of the sample is a study of monozygotic twins with inflammatory bowel disease. Findings of the study overall: Background noise in patient repertoires may stem from differing immunosuppressive treatments. Relative to healthy twins, IBD patients had fewer clonotypes in common with others, a gap that was especially apparent with disease activity.

This receptor was identified in a human donor with ulcerative colitis or Crohn's disease, or a healthy co-twin of an affected twin (not recorded which). Sample: blood. This chain connects TRBV7-2 to TRBJ1-4; TCRdb proposes TRBD1, but this gene call is untestable without DNA. This chain's CDR3 is CASESGTGREKLFF. Full variable domain (remainder filled in from reference TRBV7-2 and TRBJ1-4): GAGVSQSPSNKVTEKGKDVELRCDPISGHTALYWYRQSLGQGLEFLIYFQGNSAPDKSGLPSDRFSAERTGGSVSTLTIQRTQQEDSAVYLCASESGTGREKLFFGSGTQLSVL.